The TCR beta chain described here comes from a study of metastatic and nonmetastatic thyroid tumors. At the level of the study: Both malignant and benign thyroid patients supplied peripheral blood and tumor or nodule tissue samples, across which the repertoires of these patients were then compared.

Every patient was untreated before thyroid surgery. Authors' methods: The study's classifier, a distant-metastasis tool for papillary thyroid cancer, was built using CDR3 differences across clinicopathological groups. TCRdb re-processed the PCR reads through MiXCR. These V and J calls rely on TCRdb rather than the paper's analysis. The sample contains around 42,000 clones, about an eighth of which appear only once. Findings of the study overall: TCR beta diversity was reportedly significantly higher in malignant thyroid tumors than benign nodules, in blood and tumor.

Germline CDR1 SGHAT, CDR2 FQNNGV. Trimming left V 1 base short and J 6 bases short, with 13 bases between. The CDR3 has 14 amino acids. Concerning this clone itself: What it binds is unknown.

Sequencing used blood. This TCR came from a female donor with papillary thyroid cancer or a benign thyroid nodule (not recorded which). Some clones in this sample may be carry-over from other donors' samples. This rearrangement joins TRBV11-2 to TRBJ2-7, with D possibly being TRBD1 (7 bases). CDR3 coding DNA: TGTGCCAGCAGCTTAGGCGGGACAGCAACCGAGCAGTACTTC. It yields the protein CASSLGGTATEQYF.